This TCR beta chain emerged from a study of blood T cell repertoires in COVID-19. Looking at the study overall: The cDNA or gDNA used as material had been derived from T cells, B-cell-depleted T cells, or PBMCs.

Recruitment covered roughly 22 US areas and drew participants whose ages spanned about 18 to 90 years. A PCR-confirmed or clinician-diagnosed COVID-19 case had contacted exposed participants within 2 weeks of entry. Measured with immunoSEQ multiplex PCR; TCRdb has only the in-frame clones, and not every one. The table shows roughly 200,000 clones, with 65% to 85% occurring only once. Trimming at V came to 0 bases and at J to 4 bases, leaving 7 bases not matched to a gene. The CDR3 spans 16 residues. The gene calls are TRBV5-3 and TRBJ2-3, with 8 bases identical to TRBD1. TRBV5-3 belongs to the ORF category, with a function that is uncertain. The source material was PBMCs or T cells enriched from blood (not recorded which). The clonotype was recovered from a woman under 40 who had been exposed to COVID-19. The CDR3 loop is CARSLEQGGGADTQYF. CDR3 bases: TGTGCCAGAAGCTTGGAACAGGGGGGCGGGGCAGATACGCAGTATTTT.